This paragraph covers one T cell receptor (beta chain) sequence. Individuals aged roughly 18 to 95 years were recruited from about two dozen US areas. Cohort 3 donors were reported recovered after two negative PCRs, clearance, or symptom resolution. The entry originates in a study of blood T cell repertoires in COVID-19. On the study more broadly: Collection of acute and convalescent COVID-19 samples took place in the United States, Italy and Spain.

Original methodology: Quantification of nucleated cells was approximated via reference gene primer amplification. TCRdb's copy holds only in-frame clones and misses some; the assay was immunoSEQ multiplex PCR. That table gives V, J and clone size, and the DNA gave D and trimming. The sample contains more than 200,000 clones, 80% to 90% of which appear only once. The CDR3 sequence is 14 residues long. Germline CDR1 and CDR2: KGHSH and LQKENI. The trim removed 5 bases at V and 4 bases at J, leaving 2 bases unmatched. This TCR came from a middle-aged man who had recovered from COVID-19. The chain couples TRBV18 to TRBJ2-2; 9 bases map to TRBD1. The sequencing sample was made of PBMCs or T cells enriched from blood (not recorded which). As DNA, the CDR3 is TGTGCCAGCTCATCACAGGGGGCCACCGGGGAGCTGTTTTTT. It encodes CASSSQGATGELFF.